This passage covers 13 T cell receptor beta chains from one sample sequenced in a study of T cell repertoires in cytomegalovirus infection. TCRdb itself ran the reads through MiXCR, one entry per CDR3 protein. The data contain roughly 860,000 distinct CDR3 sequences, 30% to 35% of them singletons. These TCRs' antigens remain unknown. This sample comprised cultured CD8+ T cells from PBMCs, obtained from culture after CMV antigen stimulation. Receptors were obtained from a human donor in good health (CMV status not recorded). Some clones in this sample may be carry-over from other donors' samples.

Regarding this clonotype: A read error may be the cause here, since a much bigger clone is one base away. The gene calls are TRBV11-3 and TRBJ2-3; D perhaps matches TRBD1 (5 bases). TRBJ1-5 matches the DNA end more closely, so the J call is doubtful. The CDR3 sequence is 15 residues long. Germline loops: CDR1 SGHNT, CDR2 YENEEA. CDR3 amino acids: CASSLDYDSTDTQHF. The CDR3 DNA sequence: TGTGCCAGCAGCTTAGACTACGACAGCACAGATACGCAGCATTTT.

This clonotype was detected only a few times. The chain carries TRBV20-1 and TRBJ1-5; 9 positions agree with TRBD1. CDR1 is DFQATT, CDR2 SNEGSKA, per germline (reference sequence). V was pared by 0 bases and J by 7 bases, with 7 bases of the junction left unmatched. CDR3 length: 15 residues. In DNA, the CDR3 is TGCAGTGCTAGAGATTACACAGGGGGCGACCAGCCCCAGCATTTT. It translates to CSARDYTGGDQPQHF.

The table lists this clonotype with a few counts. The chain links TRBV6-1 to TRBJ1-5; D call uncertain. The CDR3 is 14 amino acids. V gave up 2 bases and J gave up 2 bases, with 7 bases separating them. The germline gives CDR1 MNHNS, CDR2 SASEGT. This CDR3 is CASSEWSGNQPQHF. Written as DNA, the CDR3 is TGTGCCAGCAGTGAATGGTCTGGCAATCAGCCCCAGCATTTT.

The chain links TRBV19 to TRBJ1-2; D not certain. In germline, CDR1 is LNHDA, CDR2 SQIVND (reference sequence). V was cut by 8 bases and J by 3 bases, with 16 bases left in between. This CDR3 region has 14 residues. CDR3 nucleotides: TGTGCCAGTGCCCCGACCCTGAGCGACTATGGCTACACCTTC. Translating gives CASAPTLSDYGYTF.

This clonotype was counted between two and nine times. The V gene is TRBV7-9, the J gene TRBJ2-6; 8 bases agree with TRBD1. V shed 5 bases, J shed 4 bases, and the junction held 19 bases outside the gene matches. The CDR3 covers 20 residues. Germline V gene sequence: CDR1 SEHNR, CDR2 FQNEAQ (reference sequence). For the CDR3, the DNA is TGTGCCAGCAGCGGGTACCCAGGACAGGGTGCATCTAGGGGGGCCAACGTCCTGACTTTC. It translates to CASSGYPGQGASRGANVLTF. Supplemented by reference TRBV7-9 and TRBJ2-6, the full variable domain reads DTGVSQNPRHKITKRGQNVTFRCDPISEHNRLYWYRQTLGQGPEFLTYFQNEAQLEKSRLLSDRFSAERPKGSFSTLEIQRTEQGDSAMYLCASSGYPGQGASRGANVLTFGAGSRLTVL.

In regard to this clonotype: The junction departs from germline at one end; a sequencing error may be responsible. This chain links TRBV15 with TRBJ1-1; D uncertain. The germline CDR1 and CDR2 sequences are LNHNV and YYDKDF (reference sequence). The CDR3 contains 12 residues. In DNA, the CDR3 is TGTGCCACCAGCAGAGATTTACGCAGTGAGGTCTTT. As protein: CATSRDLRSEVF.

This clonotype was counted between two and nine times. The CDR3 sequence is CASRLGSSGNTIYF. The CDR3 bases are TGTGCCAGCAGACTCGGCAGCTCTGGAAACACCATATATTTT. The chain couples TRBV28 to TRBJ1-3; D is unclear. There are 14 residues in the CDR3. Germline CDR1 MDHEN, CDR2 SYDVKM. V was shortened by 6 bases and J by 0 bases, with 9 bases between the two germline ends.

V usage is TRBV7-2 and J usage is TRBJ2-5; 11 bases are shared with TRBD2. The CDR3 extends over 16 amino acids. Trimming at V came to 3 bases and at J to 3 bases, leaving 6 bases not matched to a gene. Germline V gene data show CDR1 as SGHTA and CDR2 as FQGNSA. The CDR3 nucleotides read TGTGCCAGCAGCTTGTCGAATAGCGGGGGGGAAGAGACCCAGTACTTC. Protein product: CASSLSNSGGEETQYF.

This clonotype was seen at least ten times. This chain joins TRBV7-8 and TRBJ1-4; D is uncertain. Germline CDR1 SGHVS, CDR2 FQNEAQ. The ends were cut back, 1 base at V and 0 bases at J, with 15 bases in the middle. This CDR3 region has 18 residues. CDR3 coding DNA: TGTGCCAGCAGCTTAGGGCCCTCCCGAACTACAACTAATGAAAAACTGTTTTTT. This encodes CASSLGPSRTTTNEKLFF.

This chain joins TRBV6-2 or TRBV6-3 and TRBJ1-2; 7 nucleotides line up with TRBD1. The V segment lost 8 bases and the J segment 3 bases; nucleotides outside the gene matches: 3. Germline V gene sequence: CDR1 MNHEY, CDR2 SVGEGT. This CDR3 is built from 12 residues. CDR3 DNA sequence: TGTGCCAGCGGGGGACAGTACTATGGCTACACCTTC. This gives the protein CASGGQYYGYTF.

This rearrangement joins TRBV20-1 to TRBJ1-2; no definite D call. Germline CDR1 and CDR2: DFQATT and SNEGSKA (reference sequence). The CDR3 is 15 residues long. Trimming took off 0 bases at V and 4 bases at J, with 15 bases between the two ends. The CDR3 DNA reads TGCAGTGCTAGAGAGACCATGGAGAGGGTCTATGGCTACACCTTC. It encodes CSARETMERVYGYTF.

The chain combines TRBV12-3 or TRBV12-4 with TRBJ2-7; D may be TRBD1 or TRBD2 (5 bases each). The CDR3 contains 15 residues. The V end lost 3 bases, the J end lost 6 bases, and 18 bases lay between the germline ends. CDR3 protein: CASSFGSGPVGEQYV. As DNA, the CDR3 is TGTGCCAGCAGTTTTGGGTCGGGGCCCGTCGGCGAGCAGTACGTC.

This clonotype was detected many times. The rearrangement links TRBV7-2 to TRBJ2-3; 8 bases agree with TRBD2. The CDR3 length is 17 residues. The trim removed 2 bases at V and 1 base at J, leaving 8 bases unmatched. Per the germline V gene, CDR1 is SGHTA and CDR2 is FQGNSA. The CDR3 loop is CASSLISGAPGTDTQYF. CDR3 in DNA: TGTGCCAGCAGCTTAATTAGCGGGGCCCCGGGCACAGATACGCAGTATTTT.